This T cell receptor (beta chain) stems from a study of blood T cell repertoires in COVID-19. Study-wide background: Samples taken during acute and convalescent COVID-19 were collected in the United States, Italy and Spain. T cells, B-cell-depleted T cells, or PBMCs provided the cDNA or gDNA that served as material.

In the authors' workflow: Estimation of nucleated cell counts relied on the amplification of reference gene primers. Clones were sequenced by immunoSEQ multiplex PCR, and TCRdb holds only the in-frame ones, with some missing. Clone size and V and J calls were adopted from that table, with D and trimming inferred from the DNA. The table includes just under 150,000 clones, more than 70% detected once. The germline gives CDR1 SGHNT, CDR2 YENEEA. The V end lost 5 bases, the J end lost 8 bases, and 15 bases lay between the germline ends. This CDR3 has 14 amino acids. The receptor was derived from a human donor in a cohort sampled during active COVID-19. Sequenced: peripheral blood. V and J are TRBV11-3 and TRBJ1-4, with a tentative D call TRBD1 (5 bases). The DNA for the CDR3 is TGTGCCAGCAGCCCCGGGGGGGAAGAAGAAAAACTGTTTTTT. This encodes CASSPGGEEEKLFF.